This T cell receptor (beta chain) is drawn from a study of early T cells in non-severe SARS-CoV-2 infection. Study-wide results and caveats: There was a bias toward anti-spike CD8 responses in VDJdb matching, which missed private and CD4 specificities.

Individually, cDNA molecules had unique molecular identifiers attached to them. TCRdb reanalysed the 5' RACE reads using MiXCR and keeps one entry per CDR3 protein. The sample has tens of thousands of distinct CDR3 sequences, over 4% seen once; the top ten hold 7.8%. This clonotype was recorded at least ten times. Its antigen is as yet unknown. Looked up from germline, CDR1 is LNHDA and CDR2 is SQIVND (reference sequence). CDR3 length: 17 residues. J was trimmed by 1 base and V by 5 bases; bases with no gene match: 8. This TCR came from an adult who was a healthcare worker with PCR-confirmed SARS-CoV-2 infection or an uninfected control (not recorded which). Material: whole blood. The chain joins TRBV19 to TRBJ2-5, with 12 nucleotides matching TRBD2. The CDR3 sequence is CASSARLAGDFQETQYF. CDR3 DNA: TGTGCCAGTAGTGCCCGACTAGCGGGGGACTTCCAAGAGACCCAGTACTTC. The complete variable domain, with remaining parts taken from reference TRBV19 and TRBJ2-5, reads DGGITQSPKYLFRKEGQNVTLSCEQNLNHDAMYWYRQDPGQGLRLIYYSQIVNDFQKGDIAEGYSVSREKKESFPLTVTSAQKNPTAFYLCASSARLAGDFQETQYFGPGTRLLVL.